These T cell receptor beta chains were read from a single sample in a study of T cell repertoires in cytomegalovirus infection. These receptors lack a known antigen. MiXCR, applied by TCRdb to the reads, yields one record per CDR3 protein. Of some 500,000 distinct CDR3 sequences in the sample, 35% to 50% were seen once. The sequenced sample was cultured PBMCs, obtained from culture after CMV antigen stimulation. Source of these receptors: a human donor in good health (CMV status not recorded). Some clones in this sample may be carry-over from other donors' samples. Both conserved end residues are trimmed from each CDR3.

V	J	CDR3
TRBV12-3/TRBV12-4	TRBJ2-3	ASSRGRNSDTQY
TRBV7-2	TRBJ2-7	ASSLEEGSYEQY
TRBV28	TRBJ2-6	ASSLGTYPLT
TRBV7-2	TRBJ2-5	ASSWRSAKETQY
TRBV7-2	TRBJ2-3	ASSLRAGGSTDTQY
TRBV7-9	TRBJ2-1	ASSLMGLAEHNEQF
TRBV7-8	TRBJ1-2	ASSYYTKGDRDGYT
TRBV28	TRBJ1-5	ASSFLSPRAGQPQH
TRBV5-6	TRBJ2-1	ASSFTGPYNEQF
TRBV19	TRBJ2-1	ASSMVASGGGEQF
TRBV11-1	TRBJ2-3	ASSSPRAVLRTGNTDTQY
TRBV7-6	TRBJ2-3	ASSSEAEGPVTDTQY
TRBV6-5	TRBJ2-3	ASSHPDSTDTQY
TRBV28	TRBJ2-7	ASSRPGGTNPYEQY
TRBV4-3	TRBJ1-4	ASSQDPSRGEKLF
TRBV7-8	TRBJ2-1	ASSYRTGAGNEQF
TRBV7-2	TRBJ1-5	ASSLRPTSNQPQH
TRBV7-9	TRBJ1-6	ASSLSRGRGSPLH
TRBV7-2	TRBJ1-6	AGGQDNYNSPLH
TRBV27	TRBJ2-7	ASRVLAGDGEQY
TRBV11-3	TRBJ2-2	ASSFTPGSLAGELF
TRBV7-2	TRBJ2-7	ASSTRGGGSSFRYEQY
TRBV27	TRBJ1-1	ASSLSEGQASEAF
TRBV19	TRBJ2-5	ASSRRGGTQGEETQY
TRBV11-2	TRBJ2-7	ASSLRTSHYEQY
TRBV12-3/TRBV12-4	TRBJ1-2	ASTETAIYGYT
TRBV6-2/TRBV6-3	TRBJ1-5	ASSRSTGTGGQPQH
TRBV5-1	TRBJ2-5	ASSHGRKETQY
TRBV7-2	TRBJ2-7	ASSFRGDPGQGGYEQY
TRBV6-6	TRBJ2-7	ASTFLHEQY
TRBV4-1	TRBJ2-1	ASSQITSGGPVLMQF
TRBV5-5	TRBJ2-5	ASSPAGVRRETQY
TRBV7-8	TRBJ1-1	ASSQSLNTEAF
TRBV7-2	TRBJ2-1	ASNFFSGGAYNEQF
TRBV7-2	TRBJ2-7	ASSLKPGPGYEQY
TRBV5-6	TRBJ2-2	ASSFEAGTSAGELF
TRBV7-8	TRBJ1-5	ASSSKVPFSLHSQH
TRBV5-6	TRBJ2-4	ASSLLGGMGNIQY
TRBV12-3/TRBV12-4	TRBJ2-2	ASSLGLMPGELF
TRBV11-1	TRBJ2-1	ASSPPGQINNEQF
TRBV6-2/TRBV6-3	TRBJ1-1	ASSYGQLGEAF
TRBV29-1	TRBJ2-1	SVGAQSPYNEQF